Each of the 13 T cell receptor beta chains below was sequenced from the same sample in a study of human T cells and chemical hapten exposure. As for time point: healthy volunteer bleed at 6 weeks. Whole blood, unfractionated, served as the material for total RNA extraction. MiXCR, applied by TCRdb to the RACE reads, yields one record per CDR3 protein. The table includes 65,000 or so distinct CDR3 sequences, approximately 6.2% detected once. The sequencing sample was made of whole blood. The receptors shown here come from a female donor in good health. Some clones in this sample may be carry-over from other donors' samples.

This clonotype was seen at least ten times. The V gene is TRBV20-1, the J gene TRBJ2-7; TRBD1 matches 7 bases. V dropped 3 bases and J dropped 6; count of bases not matched to a gene: 8. This CDR3 is 13 amino acids long. Germline V lookup: CDR1 DFQATT, CDR2 SNEGSKA (reference sequence). Written as DNA, the CDR3 is TGCAGTGCTAGCAGACAGGGACCTCGCGAGCAGTACTTC. It specifies CSASRQGPREQYF.

The J gene is TRBJ1-1, the V gene TRBV4-3; TRBD1 might be the D (6 bases). Germline V gene sequence: CDR1 LGHNA, CDR2 YSLEER. The CDR3 spans 15 residues. Trimming removed 1 base from V and 1 base from J, with 10 bases in between. CDR3 amino acids: CASSQADRQNTEAFF. The CDR3 region has the DNA TGCGCCAGCAGCCAAGCAGACAGGCAGAACACTGAAGCTTTCTTT.

This clonotype came up many times. This chain links TRBV5-1 with TRBJ2-1; D is uncertain. The CDR3 is 12 amino acids. Germline CDR1 SGHRS, CDR2 YFSETQ. V lost 3 bases and J 6 bases, leaving 7 bases between the germline ends. The CDR3 is CASSYRINEQFF. The CDR3 DNA sequence: TGCGCCAGCAGCTACCGAATCAATGAGCAGTTCTTC.

Ten or more counts support this clonotype. The chain has TRBV24-1 and TRBJ1-1, with D unclear. CDR3 length: 15 residues. V dropped 7 bases and J dropped 8 bases, with 22 bases sitting between them. Germline-derived CDR1 and CDR2 are KGHDR and SFDVKD. The CDR3 DNA follows: TGTGCCACCAGAGAGGTAGCGCCTGAAGTTCCCGAAGCTTTCTTT. Amino acids: CATREVAPEVPEAFF.

V and J are TRBV28 and TRBJ2-7, with D perhaps TRBD2 (5 bases). V lost 2 bases and J 0 bases, leaving 8 bases between the germline ends. The germline V gene encodes CDR1 MDHEN and CDR2 SYDVKM. The CDR3 runs to 14 residues. The CDR3 region has the DNA TGTGCCAGCAGTTTAATAACTAGCTCCTACGAGCAGTACTTC. Translating it yields CASSLITSSYEQYF.

This clonotype was seen at least ten times. This chain connects TRBV7-2 to TRBJ2-3; 8 positions match TRBD2. Germline V CDR1 and CDR2: SGHTA, FQGNSA. This CDR3 region has 17 residues. Germline trimming cut 1 base from V and 0 bases from J; bases unmatched to any gene: 6. The CDR3 DNA follows: TGTGCCAGCAGCTTAGGTACTTCTAGCGGGAGCACAGATACGCAGTATTTT. Its protein is CASSLGTSSGSTDTQYF.

This clonotype was recorded at least ten times. V is TRBV7-2 and J is TRBJ2-4; D is possibly TRBD2 (5 bases). Germline CDR1 reads SGHTA; CDR2 reads FQGNSA. With 5 bases removed from V and 9 bases from J, the gap between germline ends came to 20 bases. This CDR3 contains 15 residues. CDR3 nucleotides: TGTGCCAGCAGCCCTATTCAAACACCGGGAAGCATTCAGTACTTC. The encoded protein is CASSPIQTPGSIQYF. Full variable domain (remainder filled in from reference TRBV7-2 and TRBJ2-4): GAGVSQSPSNKVTEKGKDVELRCDPISGHTALYWYRQSLGQGLEFLIYFQGNSAPDKSGLPSDRFSAERTGGSVSTLTIQRTQQEDSAVYLCASSPIQTPGSIQYFGAGTRLSVL.

The sample holds many counts of this clonotype. V and J are TRBV28 and TRBJ2-5, with D possibly TRBD2 on 5 matching bases. Per the germline V gene, CDR1 is MDHEN and CDR2 is SYDVKM. V lost 11 bases to trimming and J lost 1 base, with 8 bases between them. The CDR3 sequence is 11 residues long. CDR3 residues: CASRVQETQYF. The CDR3 DNA reads TGTGCCTCGAGGGTCCAAGAGACCCAGTACTTC.

This clonotype was counted a few times. This rearrangement joins TRBV29-1 to TRBJ1-1, with D tentatively TRBD1 (6 bases). The V gene lost 7 bases and the J gene lost 3 bases, with 12 bases spanning the gap. Germline CDR1 SQVTM, CDR2 ANQGSEA. The CDR3 is made up of 12 amino acids. The CDR3 protein is CSADQGYTEAFF. CDR3 nucleotides: TGCAGCGCAGATCAGGGGTACACTGAAGCTTTCTTT.

This clonotype was detected a few times. The CDR3 coding sequence is TGTGCCAGCAGTGGACAGGTCAAAAACATTCAGTACTTC. Protein product: CASSGQVKNIQYF. The rearrangement joins TRBV7-9 to TRBJ2-4, with 7 positions matching TRBD1. The trim removed 6 bases at V and 3 bases at J, leaving 2 bases unmatched. CDR1 is SEHNR, CDR2 FQNEAQ, per germline (reference sequence). This CDR3 has 13 residues.

This clonotype was detected ten times or more. J is TRBJ2-3 and V is TRBV20-1; no definite D call. Trimming left V 1 base short and J 7 bases short, with 12 bases between. The CDR3 is 13 amino acids. The germline V gene has CDR1 DFQATT and CDR2 SNEGSKA (reference sequence). CDR3 DNA sequence: TGCAGTGCTAGAGCCACACAGAGAAATACGCAGTATTTT. Protein product: CSARATQRNTQYF.

The J gene is TRBJ2-7, the V gene TRBV6-1; D tentatively reads TRBD1 or TRBD2 (5 bases each). The germline V gene encodes CDR1 MNHNS and CDR2 SASEGT. V lost 5 bases and J 6 bases, leaving 14 bases between the germline ends. The length of the CDR3 is 13 residues. The CDR3 DNA is TGTGCCAGCAGTTGGACGGGGACCGGCGAGCAGTACTTC. Translation gives CASSWTGTGEQYF.

This clonotype was recorded a few times. This chain connects TRBV24-1 to TRBJ2-3; D ambiguous. V was shortened by 5 bases and J by 2 bases, with 7 bases between the two germline ends. The CDR3 runs 13 residues. CDR1 and CDR2 from the germline V gene are KGHDR and SFDVKD. This chain's CDR3 is CATSGRFTDTQYF. The DNA for the CDR3 is TGTGCCACCAGTGGTCGGTTCACAGATACGCAGTATTTT.